The following is a T cell receptor (beta chain) sequence with its context. The antigen is undetermined. The source of the sample is a study of T-cell reconstitution after alpha-beta-depleted transplantation in children. The TCRbeta library was prepared with unique molecular identifiers. Each CDR3 protein is one row after TCRdb ran MiXCR on the PCR reads. The sample has about a million distinct CDR3 sequences; roughly 29% are singletons. The CDR3 loop spans 12 amino acids. Trimming stripped 5 bases from V and 3 bases from J, with 5 bases between. Findings and caveats of the study: From surviving recipient T cells and thymic progenitors came the high day-60 TCRbeta diversity observed in some patients. After transplant, at about two months, alpha-beta T cells were reportedly derived from several hundred expanded graft clones. By one year post-transplant, T-cell counts and diversity largely arose from T cells that were newly produced.

The sequence was obtained from a boy less than two years old who had a stem cell transplant for SCID, so the T cells may come from the graft donor. The chain recombines TRBV12-3 or TRBV12-4 with TRBJ1-3; D gene ambiguous. This sample comprised PBMCs, mostly from graft donor cells, obtained 360 days after TCRalphabeta/CD19-depleted stem cell transplant. The CDR3 nucleotides read TGTGCCAGCAGTAATGGTGGAAACACCATATATTTT. It translates to CASSNGGNTIYF.